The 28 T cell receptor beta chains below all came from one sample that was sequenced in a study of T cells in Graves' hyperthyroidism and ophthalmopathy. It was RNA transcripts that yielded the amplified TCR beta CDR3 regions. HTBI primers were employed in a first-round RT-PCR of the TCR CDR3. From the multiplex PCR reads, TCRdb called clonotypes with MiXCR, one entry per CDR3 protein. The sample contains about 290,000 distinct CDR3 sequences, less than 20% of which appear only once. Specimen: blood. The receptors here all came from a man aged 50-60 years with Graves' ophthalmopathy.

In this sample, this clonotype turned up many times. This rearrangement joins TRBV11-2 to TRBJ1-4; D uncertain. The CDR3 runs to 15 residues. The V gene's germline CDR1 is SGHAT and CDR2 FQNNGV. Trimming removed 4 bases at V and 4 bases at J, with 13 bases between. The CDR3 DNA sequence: TGTGCCAGCAGCTCCCGGGGAGCTTTTAATGAAAAACTGTTTTTT. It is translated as CASSSRGAFNEKLFF.

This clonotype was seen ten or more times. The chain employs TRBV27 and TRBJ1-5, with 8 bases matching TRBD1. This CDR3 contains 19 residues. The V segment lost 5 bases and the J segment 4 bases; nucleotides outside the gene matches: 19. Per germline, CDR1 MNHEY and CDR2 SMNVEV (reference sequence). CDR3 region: CASSPSRRGPGGRNQPQHF. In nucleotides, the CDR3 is TGTGCCAGCAGTCCTAGCCGCAGGGGGCCAGGGGGCAGAAATCAGCCCCAGCATTTT.

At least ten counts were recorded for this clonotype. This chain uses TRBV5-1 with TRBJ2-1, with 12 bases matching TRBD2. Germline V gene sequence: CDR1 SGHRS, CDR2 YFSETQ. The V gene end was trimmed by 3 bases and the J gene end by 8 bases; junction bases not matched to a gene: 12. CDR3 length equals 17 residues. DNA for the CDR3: TGCGCCAGCAGCTGGGACTCTTTACTAGCGGGAGGATATGAGCAGTTCTTC. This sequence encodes CASSWDSLLAGGYEQFF.

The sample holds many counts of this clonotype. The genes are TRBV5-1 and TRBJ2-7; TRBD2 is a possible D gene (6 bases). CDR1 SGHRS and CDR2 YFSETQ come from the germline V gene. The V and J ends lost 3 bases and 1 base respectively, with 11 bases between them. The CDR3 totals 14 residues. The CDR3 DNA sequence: TGCGCCAGCAGCTCACAGCGGGTTTCCTACGAGCAGTACTTC. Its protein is CASSSQRVSYEQYF.

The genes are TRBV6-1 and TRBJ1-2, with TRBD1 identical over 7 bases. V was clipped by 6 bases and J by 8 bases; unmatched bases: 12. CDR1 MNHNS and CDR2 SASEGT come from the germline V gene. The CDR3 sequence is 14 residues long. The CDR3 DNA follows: TGTGCCAGCAGACTCACAGAGACAGGGAGAGGCTACACCTTC. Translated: CASRLTETGRGYTF.

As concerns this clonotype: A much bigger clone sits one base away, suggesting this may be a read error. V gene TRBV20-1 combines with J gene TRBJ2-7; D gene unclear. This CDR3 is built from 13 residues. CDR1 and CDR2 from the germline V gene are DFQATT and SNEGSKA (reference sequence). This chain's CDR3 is CNARPGRDYEQYF. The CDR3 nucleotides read TGCAATGCCCGCCCGGGTAGGGACTACGAGCAGTACTTC.

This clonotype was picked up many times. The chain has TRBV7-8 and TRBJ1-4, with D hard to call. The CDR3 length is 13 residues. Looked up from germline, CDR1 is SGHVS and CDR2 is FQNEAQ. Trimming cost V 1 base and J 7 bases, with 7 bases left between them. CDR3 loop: CASSLGWSEKLFF. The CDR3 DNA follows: TGTGCCAGCAGCTTAGGGTGGAGTGAAAAACTGTTTTTT.

CDR3 sequence reads: CASSQLPRGSYEQYF. The DNA for the CDR3 is TGTGCCAGCAGCCAACTCCCCAGGGGTTCCTACGAGCAGTACTTC. The rearrangement uses TRBV7-2 and TRBJ2-7, with a tentative D call TRBD1 (6 bases). Trimming removed 5 bases at V and 1 base at J, with 15 bases between. The germline V gene has CDR1 SGHTA and CDR2 FQGNSA. The CDR3 has 15 residues.

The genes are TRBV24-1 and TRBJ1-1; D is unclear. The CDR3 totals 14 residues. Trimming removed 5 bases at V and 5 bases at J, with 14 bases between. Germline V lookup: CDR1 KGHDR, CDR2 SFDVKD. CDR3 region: CATSAWGGKTEAFF. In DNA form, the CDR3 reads TGTGCCACCAGTGCCTGGGGTGGTAAGACTGAAGCTTTCTTT.

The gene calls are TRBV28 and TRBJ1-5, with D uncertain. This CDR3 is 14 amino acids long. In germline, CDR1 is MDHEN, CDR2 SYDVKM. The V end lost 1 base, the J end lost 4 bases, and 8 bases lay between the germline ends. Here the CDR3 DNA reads TGTGCCAGCAGTTTATTGTTCGGTAATCAGCCCCAGCATTTT. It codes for CASSLLFGNQPQHF.

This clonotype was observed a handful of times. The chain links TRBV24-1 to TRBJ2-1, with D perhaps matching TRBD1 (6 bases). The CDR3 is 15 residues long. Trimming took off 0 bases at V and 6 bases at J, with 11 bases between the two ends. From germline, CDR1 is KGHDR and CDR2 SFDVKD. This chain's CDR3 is CATSDLTGHTNEQFF. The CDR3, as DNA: TGTGCCACCAGTGATTTGACGGGACATACCAATGAGCAGTTCTTC.

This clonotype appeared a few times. The CDR3 sequence is CASSWTGKTSEQFF. CDR3 DNA sequence: TGCGCCAGCAGTTGGACAGGGAAGACAAGTGAGCAGTTCTTC. V and J are TRBV10-1 and TRBJ2-1, with TRBD1 matching over 8 bases. The germline gives CDR1 WNHNN, CDR2 SYGVQD (reference sequence). The CDR3 sequence is 14 residues long. V was pared by 5 bases and J by 9 bases, with 9 bases of the junction left unmatched.

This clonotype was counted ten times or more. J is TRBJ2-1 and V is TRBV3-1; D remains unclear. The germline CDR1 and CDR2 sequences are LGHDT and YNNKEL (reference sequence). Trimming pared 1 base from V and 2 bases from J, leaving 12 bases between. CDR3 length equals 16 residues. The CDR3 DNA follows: TGTGCCAGCAGCCAAGTGAGGAGTTCCGCCTACAATGAGCAGTTCTTC. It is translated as CASSQVRSSAYNEQFF.

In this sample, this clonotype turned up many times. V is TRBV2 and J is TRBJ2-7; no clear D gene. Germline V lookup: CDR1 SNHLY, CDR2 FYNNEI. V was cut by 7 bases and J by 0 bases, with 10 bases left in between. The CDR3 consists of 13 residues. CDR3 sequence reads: CASIAGSSYEQYF. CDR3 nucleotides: TGTGCCAGCATCGCAGGTAGCTCCTACGAGCAGTACTTC.

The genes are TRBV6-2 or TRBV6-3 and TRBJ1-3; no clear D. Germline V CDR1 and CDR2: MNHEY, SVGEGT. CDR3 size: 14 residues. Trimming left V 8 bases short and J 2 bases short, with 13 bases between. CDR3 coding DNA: TGTGCCAGCGATAGCCGGGTCGCTGGAAACACCATATATTTT. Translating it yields CASDSRVAGNTIYF.

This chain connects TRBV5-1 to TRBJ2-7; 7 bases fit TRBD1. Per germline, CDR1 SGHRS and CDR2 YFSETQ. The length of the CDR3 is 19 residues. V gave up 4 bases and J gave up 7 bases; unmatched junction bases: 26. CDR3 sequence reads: CASSHLPGQIPSNVREQYF. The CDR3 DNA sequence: TGCGCCAGCAGCCACTTACCGGGACAGATCCCATCTAACGTGCGGGAGCAGTACTTC.

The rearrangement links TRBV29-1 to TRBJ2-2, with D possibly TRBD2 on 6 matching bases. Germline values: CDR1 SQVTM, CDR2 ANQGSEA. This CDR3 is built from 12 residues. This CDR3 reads CTVGRDAGELFF. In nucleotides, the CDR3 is TGCACCGTAGGGCGGGACGCCGGGGAGCTGTTTTTT.

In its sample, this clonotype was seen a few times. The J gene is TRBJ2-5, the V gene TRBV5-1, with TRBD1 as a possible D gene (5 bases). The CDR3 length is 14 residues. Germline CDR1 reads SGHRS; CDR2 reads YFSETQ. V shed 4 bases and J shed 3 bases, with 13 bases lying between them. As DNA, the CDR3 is TGCGCCAGCAGCGAGACAGCGTCAGAAGAGACCCAGTACTTC. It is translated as CASSETASEETQYF.

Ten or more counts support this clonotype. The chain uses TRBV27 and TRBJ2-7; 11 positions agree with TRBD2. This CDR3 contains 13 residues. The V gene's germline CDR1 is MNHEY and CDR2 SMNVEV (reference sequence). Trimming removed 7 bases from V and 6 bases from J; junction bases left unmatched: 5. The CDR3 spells CASNTSGSSEQYF. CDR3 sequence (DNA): TGTGCCAGCAATACTAGCGGGAGTTCCGAGCAGTACTTC.

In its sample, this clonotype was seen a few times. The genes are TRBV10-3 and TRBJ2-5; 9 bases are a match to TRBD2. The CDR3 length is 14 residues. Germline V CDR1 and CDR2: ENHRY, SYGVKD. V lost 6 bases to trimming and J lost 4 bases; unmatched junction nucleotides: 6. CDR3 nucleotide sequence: TGTGCCATCAGCGCGGGAGGGCCTGGAGAGACCCAGTACTTC. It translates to CAISAGGPGETQYF.

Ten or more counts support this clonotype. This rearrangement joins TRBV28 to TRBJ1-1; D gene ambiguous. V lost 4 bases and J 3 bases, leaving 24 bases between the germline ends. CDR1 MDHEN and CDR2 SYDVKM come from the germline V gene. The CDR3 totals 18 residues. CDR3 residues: CASSSRILVSGRDTEAFF. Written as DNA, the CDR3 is TGTGCCAGCAGTTCCCGTATACTGGTCTCCGGCCGGGACACTGAAGCTTTCTTT.

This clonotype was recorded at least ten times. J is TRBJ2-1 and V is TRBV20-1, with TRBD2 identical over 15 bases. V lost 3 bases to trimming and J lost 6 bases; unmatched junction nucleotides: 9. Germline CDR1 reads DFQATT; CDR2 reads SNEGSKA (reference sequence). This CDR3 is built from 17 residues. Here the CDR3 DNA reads TGCAGTGCTAGCGCAGGGACTAGCGGGAGGAGGGGCAATGAGCAGTTCTTC. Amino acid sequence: CSASAGTSGRRGNEQFF.

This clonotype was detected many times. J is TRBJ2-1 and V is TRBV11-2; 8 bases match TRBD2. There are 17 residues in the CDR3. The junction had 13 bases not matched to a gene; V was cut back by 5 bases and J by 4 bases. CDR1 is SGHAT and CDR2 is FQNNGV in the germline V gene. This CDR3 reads CASSRVGLSGAYNEQFF. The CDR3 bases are TGTGCCAGCAGCCGGGTGGGACTTAGCGGGGCTTACAATGAGCAGTTCTTC.

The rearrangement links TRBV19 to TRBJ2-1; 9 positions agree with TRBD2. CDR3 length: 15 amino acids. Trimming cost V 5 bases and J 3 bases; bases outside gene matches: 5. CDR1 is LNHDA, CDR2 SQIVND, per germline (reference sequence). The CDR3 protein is CASSLSGGNYNEQFF. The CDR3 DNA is TGTGCCAGTAGTCTAAGCGGGGGGAACTACAATGAGCAGTTCTTC.

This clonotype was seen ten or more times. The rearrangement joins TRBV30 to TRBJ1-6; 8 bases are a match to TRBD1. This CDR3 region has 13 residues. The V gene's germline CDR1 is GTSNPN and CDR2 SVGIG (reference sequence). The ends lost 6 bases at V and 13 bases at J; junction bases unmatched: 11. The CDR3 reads CACPTGASSPLHF. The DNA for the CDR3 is TGTGCCTGCCCGACAGGGGCTTCCTCCCCCCTCCACTTT.

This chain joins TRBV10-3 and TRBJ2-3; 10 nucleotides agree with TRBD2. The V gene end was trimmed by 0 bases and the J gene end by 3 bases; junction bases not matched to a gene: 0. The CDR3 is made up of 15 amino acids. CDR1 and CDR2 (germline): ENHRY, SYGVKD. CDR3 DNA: TGTGCCATCAGTGAGTCGACTAGCGGGACAGATACGCAGTATTTT. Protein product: CAISESTSGTDTQYF.

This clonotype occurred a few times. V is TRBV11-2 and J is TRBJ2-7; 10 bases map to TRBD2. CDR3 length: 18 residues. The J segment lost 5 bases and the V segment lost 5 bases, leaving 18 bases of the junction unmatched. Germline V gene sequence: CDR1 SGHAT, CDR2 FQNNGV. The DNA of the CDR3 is TGTGCCAGCAGCCTCCGTCCTACATCTAGCGGGAGTGGGAACGAGCAGTACTTC. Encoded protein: CASSLRPTSSGSGNEQYF. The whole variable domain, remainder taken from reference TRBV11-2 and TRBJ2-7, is EAGVAQSPRYKIIEKRQSVAFWCNPISGHATLYWYQQILGQGPKLLIQFQNNGVVDDSQLPKDRFSAERLKGVDSTLKIQPAKLEDSAVYLCASSLRPTSSGSGNEQYFGPGTRLTVT.

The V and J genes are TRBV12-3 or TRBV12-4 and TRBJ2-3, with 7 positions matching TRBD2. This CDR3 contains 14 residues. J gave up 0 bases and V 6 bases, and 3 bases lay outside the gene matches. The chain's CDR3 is CASSTLASTDTQYF. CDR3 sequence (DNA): TGTGCCAGCAGCACACTAGCGAGCACAGATACGCAGTATTTT.